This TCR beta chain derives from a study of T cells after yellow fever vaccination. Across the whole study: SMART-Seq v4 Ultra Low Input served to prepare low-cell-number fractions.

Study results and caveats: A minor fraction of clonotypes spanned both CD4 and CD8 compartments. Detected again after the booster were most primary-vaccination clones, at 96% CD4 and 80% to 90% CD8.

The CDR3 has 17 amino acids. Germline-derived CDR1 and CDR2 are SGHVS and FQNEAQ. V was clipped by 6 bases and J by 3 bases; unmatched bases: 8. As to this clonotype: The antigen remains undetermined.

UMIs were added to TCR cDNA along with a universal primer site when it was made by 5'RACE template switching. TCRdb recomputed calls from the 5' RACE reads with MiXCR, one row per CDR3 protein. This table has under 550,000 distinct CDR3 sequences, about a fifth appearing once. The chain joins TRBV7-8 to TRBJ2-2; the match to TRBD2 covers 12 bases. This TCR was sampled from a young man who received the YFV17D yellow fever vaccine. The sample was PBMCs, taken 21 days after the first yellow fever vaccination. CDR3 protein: CASSVLAGGRDTGELFF. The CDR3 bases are TGTGCCAGCAGTGTACTAGCGGGGGGCCGGGACACCGGGGAGCTGTTTTTT.